This is a list of T cell receptor beta chains from one sample in a study of vaccination effects on CD4 cells after COVID-19. The assay was immunoSEQ multiplex PCR, and TCRdb's table has in-frame clones only and misses some. The sample yields tens of thousands of clones, approximately 71% seen once. Their specific antigens are unknown. Sequenced material: CD4+ T cells from PBMCs cultured without peptide, taken before COVID-19 vaccination. All receptors come from a human donor who received a COVID-19 vaccine. Each CDR3 is given with its conserved first and last residue. Fields, in order: clone size, D gene, J gene, V gene, CDR3 length, CDR3 protein, CDR3 DNA. D genes are given only for firm matches. Some rows have no size entry. The others give once, few or many, or a class for an expanded clone.

clone_size: NA
d_call: NA
j_call: TRBJ1-2
v_call: TRBV30
cdr3_length: 12
cdr3_aa: CAHSRGSGGYTF
cdr3_nt: TGTGCCCACTCCCGGGGATCGGGCGGCTACACCTTC

clone_size: NA
d_call: TRBD2
j_call: TRBJ2-1
v_call: TRBV4-2
cdr3_length: 16
cdr3_aa: CASSQDRGAGDNEQFF
cdr3_nt: TGTGCCAGCAGCCAAGATCGCGGCGCGGGGGACAATGAGCAGTTCTTC

clone_size: once
d_call: NA
j_call: TRBJ2-7
v_call: TRBV19
cdr3_length: 13
cdr3_aa: CASTHTGSYEQYF
cdr3_nt: TGTGCCAGTACCCATACTGGATCCTACGAGCAGTACTTC

clone_size: NA
d_call: TRBD1
j_call: TRBJ1-2
v_call: TRBV6-5
cdr3_length: 13
cdr3_aa: CASSPRDSGGYTF
cdr3_nt: TGTGCCAGCAGTCCCCGGGACAGCGGAGGCTACACCTTC

clone_size: NA
d_call: TRBD2
j_call: TRBJ2-3
v_call: TRBV5-1
cdr3_length: 14
cdr3_aa: CASSFSGDTDTQYF
cdr3_nt: TGCGCCAGCAGCTTTAGCGGGGACACAGATACGCAGTATTTT

clone_size: NA
d_call: TRBD1
j_call: TRBJ1-2
v_call: TRBV19
cdr3_length: 17
cdr3_aa: CASSILDQGVRIDGYTF
cdr3_nt: TGTGCCAGTAGTATCCTAGATCAGGGGGTGCGGATAGATGGCTACACCTTC

clone_size: few
d_call: TRBD2
j_call: TRBJ2-1
v_call: TRBV10-3
cdr3_length: 15
cdr3_aa: CAIAPGLATYNEQFF
cdr3_nt: TGTGCCATCGCCCCCGGACTAGCGACCTACAATGAGCAGTTCTTC

clone_size: NA
d_call: TRBD1
j_call: TRBJ2-2
v_call: TRBV7-9
cdr3_length: 15
cdr3_aa: CASSSRDRATGELFF
cdr3_nt: TGTGCCAGCAGCTCCCGGGACAGAGCCACCGGGGAGCTGTTTTTT

clone_size: NA
d_call: NA
j_call: TRBJ2-3
v_call: TRBV19
cdr3_length: 13
cdr3_aa: CASSIGFKDTQYF
cdr3_nt: TGTGCCAGTAGTATAGGCTTCAAAGATACGCAGTATTTT

clone_size: NA
d_call: TRBD1
j_call: TRBJ1-2
v_call: TRBV18
cdr3_length: 16
cdr3_aa: CASSPGLDRGLYGYTF
cdr3_nt: TGTGCCAGCTCACCCGGTCTGGACAGGGGACTTTATGGCTACACCTTC

clone_size: NA
d_call: NA
j_call: TRBJ2-1
v_call: TRBV7-9
cdr3_length: 17
cdr3_aa: CASSLGGWSPSYNEQFF
cdr3_nt: TGTGCCAGCAGCTTAGGAGGTTGGAGCCCCTCCTACAATGAGCAGTTCTTC

clone_size: NA
d_call: NA
j_call: TRBJ1-1
v_call: TRBV4-2
cdr3_length: 14
cdr3_aa: CASSQGALNTEAFF
cdr3_nt: TGTGCCAGCAGCCAAGGAGCCTTGAACACTGAAGCTTTCTTT

clone_size: NA
d_call: TRBD1
j_call: TRBJ1-1
v_call: TRBV2
cdr3_length: 15
cdr3_aa: CASRDRGGGNTEAFF
cdr3_nt: TGTGCCAGCAGGGACAGGGGCGGAGGGAACACTGAAGCTTTCTTT

clone_size: NA
d_call: NA
j_call: TRBJ1-5
v_call: TRBV5-6
cdr3_length: 14
cdr3_aa: CASSLRGNNQPQHF
cdr3_nt: TGTGCCAGCAGCTTGAGGGGAAATAATCAGCCCCAGCATTTT

clone_size: NA
d_call: NA
j_call: TRBJ2-4
v_call: TRBV18
cdr3_length: 15
cdr3_aa: CASSPPGGELDIQYF
cdr3_nt: TGTGCCAGCTCACCCCCCGGTGGGGAGTTAGACATTCAGTACTTC

clone_size: NA
d_call: TRBD2
j_call: TRBJ2-3
v_call: TRBV4-1
cdr3_length: 16
cdr3_aa: CASTNGLAGVGDTQYF
cdr3_nt: TGCGCCAGCACCAACGGACTAGCGGGAGTCGGAGATACGCAGTATTTT

clone_size: once
d_call: NA
j_call: TRBJ1-1
v_call: TRBV29-1
cdr3_length: 12
cdr3_aa: CSVDPRDTEAFF
cdr3_nt: TGCAGCGTTGATCCCAGGGACACTGAAGCTTTCTTT

clone_size: NA
d_call: NA
j_call: TRBJ2-1
v_call: TRBV7-8
cdr3_length: 16
cdr3_aa: CASSSDLRDPAHEQFF
cdr3_nt: TGTGCCAGCAGCTCCGACCTCCGGGACCCCGCCCATGAGCAGTTCTTC

clone_size: NA
d_call: NA
j_call: TRBJ2-1
v_call: TRBV4-1
cdr3_length: 14
cdr3_aa: CASSNRTAYNEQFF
cdr3_nt: TGCGCCAGCAGCAATCGGACAGCCTACAATGAGCAGTTCTTC

clone_size: few
d_call: TRBD2
j_call: TRBJ2-5
v_call: TRBV3-1/TRBV3-2
cdr3_length: 17
cdr3_aa: CASSPRTSGRGGETQYF
cdr3_nt: TGTGCCAGCAGCCCGAGGACTAGCGGGAGAGGCGGGGAGACCCAGTACTTC

clone_size: few
d_call: NA
j_call: TRBJ2-5
v_call: TRBV6-5
cdr3_length: 11
cdr3_aa: CASRNQETQYF
cdr3_nt: TGTGCCAGCAGAAACCAAGAGACCCAGTACTTC

clone_size: medium-sized
d_call: TRBD2
j_call: TRBJ2-5
v_call: TRBV6-1
cdr3_length: 15
cdr3_aa: CASSELAGGQETQYF
cdr3_nt: TGTGCCAGCAGTGAACTAGCGGGGGGGCAAGAGACCCAGTACTTC

clone_size: NA
d_call: TRBD1
j_call: TRBJ1-5
v_call: TRBV2
cdr3_length: 15
cdr3_aa: CASSGGQGAFQPQHF
cdr3_nt: TGTGCCAGCAGTGGAGGACAGGGGGCATTTCAGCCCCAGCATTTT

clone_size: NA
d_call: NA
j_call: TRBJ2-1
v_call: TRBV19
cdr3_length: 16
cdr3_aa: CASSIGGSGSYNEQFF
cdr3_nt: TGTGCCAGTAGCATAGGCGGTAGCGGCTCATACAATGAGCAGTTCTTC

clone_size: few
d_call: NA
j_call: TRBJ1-1
v_call: TRBV4-1
cdr3_length: 11
cdr3_aa: CASSRAAEAFF
cdr3_nt: TGCGCCAGCAGCCGGGCAGCTGAAGCTTTCTTT

clone_size: NA
d_call: NA
j_call: TRBJ2-7
v_call: TRBV18
cdr3_length: 14
cdr3_aa: CASSPQGPAREQYF
cdr3_nt: TGTGCCAGCTCACCACAGGGACCGGCGCGGGAGCAGTACTTC

clone_size: NA
d_call: NA
j_call: TRBJ1-5
v_call: TRBV4-2
cdr3_length: 14
cdr3_aa: CASSQDRRNQPQHF
cdr3_nt: TGTGCCAGCAGCCAAGATCGAAGAAATCAGCCCCAGCATTTT

clone_size: NA
d_call: NA
j_call: TRBJ1-6
v_call: TRBV6-5
cdr3_length: 15
cdr3_aa: CASRGSTGYNSPLHF
cdr3_nt: TGTGCCAGCAGGGGCTCCACAGGGTATAATTCACCCCTCCACTTT

clone_size: NA
d_call: TRBD1
j_call: TRBJ1-1
v_call: TRBV6-5
cdr3_length: 14
cdr3_aa: CASSRDRGRTEAFF
cdr3_nt: TGTGCCAGCAGTCGGGACAGGGGGCGGACTGAAGCTTTCTTT

clone_size: NA
d_call: NA
j_call: TRBJ2-7
v_call: TRBV7-8
cdr3_length: 14
cdr3_aa: CASSSRTTPYEQYF
cdr3_nt: TGTGCCAGCAGCTCCCGGACTACCCCCTACGAGCAGTACTTC

clone_size: once
d_call: NA
j_call: TRBJ2-3
v_call: TRBV12-3/TRBV12-4
cdr3_length: 12
cdr3_aa: CASSLSADTQYF
cdr3_nt: TGTGCCAGCAGTTTGAGTGCAGATACGCAGTATTTT

clone_size: NA
d_call: TRBD1
j_call: TRBJ1-2
v_call: TRBV6-5
cdr3_length: 14
cdr3_aa: CASSTRDRAHGYTF
cdr3_nt: TGTGCCAGCAGTACCCGGGACAGGGCTCATGGCTACACCTTC

clone_size: NA
d_call: NA
j_call: TRBJ1-1
v_call: TRBV3-1/TRBV3-2
cdr3_length: 14
cdr3_aa: CASSLGGSDTEAFF
cdr3_nt: TGTGCCAGCAGCCTGGGGGGAAGTGACACTGAAGCTTTCTTT

clone_size: NA
d_call: NA
j_call: TRBJ2-3
v_call: TRBV6-1
cdr3_length: 15
cdr3_aa: CASSEFSVGADTQYF
cdr3_nt: TGTGCCAGCAGTGAATTTTCTGTGGGCGCAGATACGCAGTATTTT

clone_size: NA
d_call: TRBD1
j_call: TRBJ2-5
v_call: TRBV6-5
cdr3_length: 15
cdr3_aa: CASSTLQGVQETQYF
cdr3_nt: TGTGCCAGCAGCACCTTACAGGGGGTCCAAGAGACCCAGTACTTC

clone_size: NA
d_call: TRBD2
j_call: TRBJ2-1
v_call: TRBV25-1
cdr3_length: 18
cdr3_aa: CASSEGGLAGGSYNEQFF
cdr3_nt: TGTGCCAGCAGTGAGGGGGGACTAGCGGGAGGTTCCTACAATGAGCAGTTCTTC

clone_size: NA
d_call: NA
j_call: TRBJ2-1
v_call: TRBV25-1
cdr3_length: 14
cdr3_aa: CASYPGQGNHEQFF
cdr3_nt: TGTGCCAGCTACCCCGGGCAGGGAAACCATGAGCAGTTCTTC

clone_size: once
d_call: NA
j_call: TRBJ1-1
v_call: TRBV28
cdr3_length: 13
cdr3_aa: CASIQKAPGEAFF
cdr3_nt: TGTGCCAGCATCCAGAAGGCGCCTGGTGAAGCTTTCTTT

clone_size: NA
d_call: TRBD1
j_call: TRBJ1-2
v_call: TRBV27
cdr3_length: 13
cdr3_aa: CASRGTAGRGYTF
cdr3_nt: TGTGCCAGCAGGGGGACAGCCGGGAGAGGCTACACCTTC

clone_size: NA
d_call: NA
j_call: TRBJ2-3
v_call: TRBV20-1
cdr3_length: 16
cdr3_aa: CSASGGTKGHTDTQYF
cdr3_nt: TGCAGTGCTAGTGGGGGGACGAAAGGGCACACAGATACGCAGTATTTT

clone_size: NA
d_call: TRBD2
j_call: TRBJ2-5
v_call: TRBV4-1
cdr3_length: 15
cdr3_aa: CASSLGLAVGETQYF
cdr3_nt: TGCGCCAGCAGCCTCGGACTAGCGGTAGGAGAGACCCAGTACTTC

clone_size: NA
d_call: NA
j_call: TRBJ2-1
v_call: TRBV5-1
cdr3_length: 13
cdr3_aa: CASSLTSYNEQFF
cdr3_nt: TGCGCCAGCAGCTTGACTAGCTACAATGAGCAGTTCTTC

clone_size: once
d_call: TRBD2
j_call: TRBJ2-2
v_call: TRBV10-3
cdr3_length: 15
cdr3_aa: CAISPGLENTGELFF
cdr3_nt: TGTGCCATCAGTCCGGGACTAGAGAACACCGGGGAGCTGTTTTTT

clone_size: NA
d_call: NA
j_call: TRBJ2-7
v_call: TRBV6-5
cdr3_length: 14
cdr3_aa: CASRDYLGSYEQYF
cdr3_nt: TGTGCCAGCAGGGACTACTTAGGTAGCTACGAGCAGTACTTC

clone_size: once
d_call: NA
j_call: TRBJ2-7
v_call: TRBV2
cdr3_length: 13
cdr3_aa: CASREGPSTGKYF
cdr3_nt: TGTGCCAGCAGGGAGGGACCTTCTACTGGGAAGTACTTC

clone_size: NA
d_call: NA
j_call: TRBJ2-7
v_call: TRBV7-9
cdr3_length: 13
cdr3_aa: CASSRTQGPEQYF
cdr3_nt: TGTGCCAGCAGCCGCACACAGGGTCCCGAGCAGTACTTC

clone_size: NA
d_call: NA
j_call: TRBJ2-1
v_call: TRBV28
cdr3_length: 17
cdr3_aa: CASSSRRGQGAINEQFF
cdr3_nt: TGTGCCAGCAGTTCCAGGAGGGGGCAAGGAGCGATTAATGAGCAGTTCTTC

clone_size: NA
d_call: TRBD1
j_call: TRBJ1-6
v_call: TRBV7-9
cdr3_length: 22
cdr3_aa: CASTHLPPGQGGSYIYNSPLHF
cdr3_nt: TGTGCCAGCACCCACCTGCCCCCCGGACAGGGGGGGTCATATATCTATAATTCACCCCTCCACTTT

clone_size: few
d_call: NA
j_call: TRBJ1-2
v_call: TRBV29-1
cdr3_length: 14
cdr3_aa: CSVDRMGTSYGYTF
cdr3_nt: TGCAGCGTTGATCGAATGGGCACCTCCTATGGCTACACCTTC

clone_size: few
d_call: NA
j_call: TRBJ1-2
v_call: TRBV6-5
cdr3_length: 14
cdr3_aa: CASTRKTGSDGYTF
cdr3_nt: TGTGCCAGCACCCGTAAAACAGGGTCGGATGGCTACACCTTC

clone_size: once
d_call: TRBD2
j_call: TRBJ2-3
v_call: TRBV18
cdr3_length: 21
cdr3_aa: CASSFRELAGARHMGADTQYF
cdr3_nt: TGTGCCAGCTCATTTAGAGAACTAGCGGGAGCACGTCATATGGGCGCAGATACGCAGTATTTT

clone_size: once
d_call: NA
j_call: TRBJ2-5
v_call: TRBV5-1
cdr3_length: 17
cdr3_aa: CASSPPNKLNMGETQYF
cdr3_nt: TGCGCCAGCAGTCCCCCAAACAAACTAAACATGGGGGAGACCCAGTACTTC

clone_size: NA
d_call: TRBD2
j_call: TRBJ2-3
v_call: TRBV28
cdr3_length: 15
cdr3_aa: CASSSAGGHTDTQYF
cdr3_nt: TGTGCCAGCAGTTCCGCGGGGGGCCACACAGATACGCAGTATTTT

clone_size: NA
d_call: NA
j_call: TRBJ1-2
v_call: TRBV15
cdr3_length: 15
cdr3_aa: CATSGPTANNYGYTF
cdr3_nt: TGTGCCACCAGCGGGCCGACAGCTAATAACTATGGCTACACCTTC